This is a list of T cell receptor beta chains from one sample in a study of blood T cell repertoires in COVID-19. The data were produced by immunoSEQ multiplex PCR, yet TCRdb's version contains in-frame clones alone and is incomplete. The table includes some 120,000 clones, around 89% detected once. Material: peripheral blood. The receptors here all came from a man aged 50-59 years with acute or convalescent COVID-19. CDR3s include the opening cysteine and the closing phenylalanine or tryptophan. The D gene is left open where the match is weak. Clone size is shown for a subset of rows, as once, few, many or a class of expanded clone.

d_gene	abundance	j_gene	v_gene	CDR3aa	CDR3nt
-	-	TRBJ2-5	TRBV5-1	CASSPNGGETQYF	TGCGCCAGCAGCCCGAATGGGGGGGAGACCCAGTACTTC
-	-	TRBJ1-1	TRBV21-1	CASSKPHDREGAEAFF	TGTGCCAGCAGCAAACCCCACGACAGGGAAGGGGCTGAAGCTTTCTTT
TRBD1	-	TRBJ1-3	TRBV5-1	CASSAHGQGSGNTIYF	TGCGCCAGCAGCGCCCATGGACAGGGATCTGGAAACACCATATATTTT
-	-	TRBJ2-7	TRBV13	CASSLSASYEQYF	TGTGCCAGCAGCTTATCTGCCAGCTACGAGCAGTACTTC
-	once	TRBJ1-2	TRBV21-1	CASSPSGEGDPSLDYGYTF	TGTGCCAGCAGCCCTTCTGGGGAGGGGGATCCTAGCTTAGACTATGGCTACACCTTC
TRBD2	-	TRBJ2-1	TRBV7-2	CASRVGGGNEQFF	TGTGCCAGCAGAGTGGGGGGAGGGAATGAGCAGTTCTTC
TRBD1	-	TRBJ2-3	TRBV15	CATSRDAGQGGTDTQYF	TGTGCCACCAGCAGAGATGCTGGACAGGGGGGCACAGATACGCAGTATTTT
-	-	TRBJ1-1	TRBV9	CASSVSRRTEAFF	TGTGCCAGCAGCGTCTCTCGTCGCACTGAAGCTTTCTTT
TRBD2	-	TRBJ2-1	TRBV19	CASSWTGTRNEQFF	TGTGCCAGTAGTTGGACCGGGACTAGAAATGAGCAGTTCTTC
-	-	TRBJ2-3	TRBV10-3	CAISESGAGDGDTQYF	TGTGCCATCAGTGAGTCTGGGGCAGGGGACGGAGATACGCAGTATTTT
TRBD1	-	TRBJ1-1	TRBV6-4	CASSALGTGNTEAFF	TGTGCCAGCAGTGCCCTCGGGACAGGGAACACTGAAGCTTTCTTT
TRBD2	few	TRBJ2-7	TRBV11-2	CASSFTRTSGARLYEQYF	TGTGCCAGCAGCTTCACCCGGACTAGCGGGGCCCGACTCTACGAGCAGTACTTC
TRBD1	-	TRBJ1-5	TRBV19	CASRRDRGWEPQHF	TGTGCCAGTAGAAGGGACAGGGGTTGGGAGCCCCAGCATTTT